This TCR beta chain was recovered during a study of cytomegalovirus exposure and HLA in healthy donors. Study information: Both the 120 validation repertoires and the approximately 700 first-cohort repertoires used the same platform, as reported by a later analysis. General observations from the study: With high specificity and sensitivity, the classifier reportedly diagnosed cytomegalovirus status.

There are 14 residues in the CDR3. Germline loops: CDR1 SGHNT, CDR2 YENEEA. V was shortened by 1 base and J by 1 base, with 7 bases between the two germline ends. Profiling relied on immunoSEQ multiplex PCR, and the TCRdb table lists in-frame clones only, not all of them. The table has 55,000 to 80,000 clones, over 90% seen once. Details on this clone: Its antigen remains unidentified.

This clonotype was sampled from a woman aged 18-29 years in good health and CMV-seropositive. This chain connects TRBV11-3 to TRBJ1-1; TRBD1 is a possible D gene (6 bases). The specimen sequenced was PBMCs. CDR3 coding DNA: TGTGCCAGCAGCTTAGGAGGGGGGAACACTGAAGCTTTCTTT. It specifies CASSLGGGNTEAFF. The full variable domain, completed using reference TRBV11-3 and TRBJ1-1, is EAGVVQSPRYKIIEKKQPVAFWCNPISGHNTLYWYLQNLGQGPELLIRYENEEAVDDSQLPKDRFSAERLKGVDSTLKIQPAELGDSAVYLCASSLGGGNTEAFFGQGTRLTVV.